These T cell receptor beta chains were read from a single sample in a study of shared clonotypes between healthy human individuals. Produced via immunoSEQ multiplex PCR; TCRdb's table is partial and in-frame only. The repertoire holds 1.6 million or so clones, with approximately 98.5% as singletons. The sequencing input was naive CD4+ T cells sorted from blood. The source is a young man in good health. The CDR3 runs from the conserved cysteine through the conserved F or W. A D gene is named only where the DNA matches it firmly. Clone size, where shown, is once, few, many, or a class for clones that have expanded.

d_gene	abundance	v_gene	j_gene	CDR3aa	CDR3nt
NA	NA	TRBV18	TRBJ2-7	CASSLGGEREQYF	TGTGCCAGCTCACTTGGGGGAGAGCGCGAGCAGTACTTC
TRBD2	NA	TRBV2	TRBJ2-1	CASRGWPSGRSGPDEQFF	TGTGCCAGCAGGGGATGGCCTAGCGGGAGGTCCGGGCCCGATGAGCAGTTCTTC
NA	NA	TRBV2	TRBJ1-1	CASSEQRAVNTEAFF	TGTGCCAGCAGTGAACAGAGGGCCGTGAACACTGAAGCTTTCTTT
NA	NA	TRBV10-2	TRBJ2-3	CATYNLGAPTDTQYF	TGCGCCACCTACAACTTAGGGGCGCCCACAGATACGCAGTATTTT
NA	NA	TRBV6-6	TRBJ1-4	CASSSPGEGGEKLFF	TGTGCCAGCAGTTCTCCCGGGGAGGGAGGGGAAAAACTGTTTTTT
NA	NA	TRBV19	TRBJ1-4	CASSQFTRILRSPLFF	TGTGCCAGTAGCCAGTTCACCCGTATATTGCGGTCTCCGCTGTTTTTT
NA	NA	TRBV10-2	TRBJ1-1	CASSESSVTEAFF	TGCGCCAGCAGTGAATCCTCAGTCACTGAAGCTTTCTTT
NA	NA	TRBV5-1	TRBJ2-3	CASSTRQARSTDTQYF	TGCGCCAGCAGCACCAGACAGGCTCGAAGCACAGATACGCAGTATTTT
TRBD2	NA	TRBV28	TRBJ2-2	CASSLPSGGTGELFF	TGTGCCAGCAGTTTACCCTCGGGGGGAACCGGGGAGCTGTTTTTT
TRBD1	NA	TRBV5-1	TRBJ2-2	CASIEGQLGNTGELFF	TGCGCCAGTATAGAGGGACAGCTTGGGAACACCGGGGAGCTGTTTTTT
TRBD1	NA	TRBV5-4	TRBJ2-2	CASSQGAGTGELFF	TGTGCCAGCAGCCAGGGGGCAGGGACCGGGGAGCTGTTTTTT
NA	NA	TRBV2	TRBJ2-7	CASTGFPDEQYF	TGTGCCAGCACAGGGTTTCCAGACGAGCAGTACTTC
TRBD2	NA	TRBV9	TRBJ2-3	CASSSSWTSSDTQYF	TGTGCCAGCAGCTCCTCATGGACTAGTTCAGATACGCAGTATTTT
TRBD2	NA	TRBV7-9	TRBJ2-3	CASSLAPSGGTQYF	TGTGCCAGCAGCTTAGCTCCTAGCGGGGGGACGCAGTATTTT
NA	NA	TRBV6-5	TRBJ1-1	CASSYPPFTEAFF	TGTGCCAGCAGTTACCCTCCATTCACTGAAGCTTTCTTT
TRBD1	NA	TRBV4-2	TRBJ2-2	CASSGGQGSAGELFF	TGTGCCAGCAGCGGGGGACAGGGAAGTGCCGGGGAGCTGTTTTTT
TRBD2	NA	TRBV6-6	TRBJ2-7	CASSWTSGSRPYEQYF	TGTGCCAGCAGTTGGACTAGCGGGTCGCGTCCCTACGAGCAGTACTTC
TRBD1	NA	TRBV19	TRBJ2-6	CASSAYDRDGANVLTF	TGTGCCAGTAGTGCTTATGACAGGGATGGGGCCAACGTCCTGACTTTC
NA	NA	TRBV27	TRBJ2-3	CASSFLASVDTQYF	TGTGCCAGCAGTTTCCTAGCGAGCGTGGATACGCAGTATTTT
NA	NA	TRBV9	TRBJ2-5	CASSVLGKETQYF	TGTGCCAGCAGCGTATTAGGGAAAGAGACCCAGTACTTC
NA	NA	TRBV7-6	TRBJ1-4	CASSKLAATNEKLFF	TGTGCCAGCAGCAAACTGGCGGCAACTAATGAAAAACTGTTTTTT
TRBD2	NA	TRBV7-2	TRBJ2-7	CASSLRLAGGPSYEQYF	TGTGCCAGCAGCTTAAGACTAGCGGGAGGGCCCTCTTACGAGCAGTACTTC
NA	NA	TRBV5-1	TRBJ2-7	CASSGPGNEQYF	TGCGCCAGCAGCGGTCCGGGAAACGAGCAGTACTTC
TRBD2	NA	TRBV7-2	TRBJ2-3	CASSLGVAGLGWDTQYF	TGTGCCAGCAGCTTAGGGGTAGCGGGCCTCGGGTGGGATACGCAGTATTTT
TRBD1	NA	TRBV6-4	TRBJ2-2	CASRRDSTGELFF	TGTGCCAGCAGAAGGGACAGCACCGGGGAGCTGTTTTTT
NA	NA	TRBV29-1	TRBJ2-7	CSVEVSMWGEQYF	TGCAGCGTTGAAGTTTCGATGTGGGGAGAGCAGTACTTC
TRBD2	once	TRBV4-1	TRBJ2-7	CASSQGLAGGIYYEQYF	TGCGCCAGCAGCCAAGGACTAGCGGGAGGGATCTACTACGAGCAGTACTTC
TRBD1	NA	TRBV5-4	TRBJ1-1	CASRQDRTNTEAFF	TGTGCCAGCAGACAGGACAGGACGAACACTGAAGCTTTCTTT
NA	NA	TRBV18	TRBJ1-2	CASSPPPAGPGYGYTF	TGTGCCAGCTCACCCCCCCCGGCGGGACCTGGCTATGGCTACACCTTC
NA	NA	TRBV19	TRBJ1-5	CATGRQPQHF	TGTGCCACGGGTCGCCAGCCCCAGCATTTT
NA	NA	TRBV5-4	TRBJ2-3	CASSLVGSPDTQYF	TGTGCCAGCAGCTTGGTAGGCTCCCCAGATACGCAGTATTTT
TRBD1	NA	TRBV6-4	TRBJ2-2	CASSDRIGTANTGELFF	TGTGCCAGCAGTGACAGGATAGGGACAGCGAACACCGGGGAGCTGTTTTTT